A single sample is the source of the 10 T cell receptor beta chains below, sequenced in a study of identical twins. TCRdb re-called the 5' RACE reads through MiXCR, storing one row per CDR3 protein. The table lists some 1,600,000 distinct CDR3 sequences, around a third of them singletons. Source material: cord blood. The receptors were gathered from a newborn girl in good health.

This clonotype came up a few times. V gene TRBV4-1 combines with J gene TRBJ2-3; perhaps TRBD2 as D (6 bases). Germline V gene data show CDR1 as MGHRA and CDR2 as YSYEKL. CDR3 size: 13 residues. The V end was cut by 5 bases, the J end by 3 bases, with 9 bases between. The CDR3 reads CASSKLATDTQYF. The CDR3 coding sequence is TGCGCCAGCAGCAAACTAGCAACAGATACGCAGTATTTT.

The chain uses TRBV4-2 and TRBJ2-1, with TRBD2 as a possible D gene (5 bases). The V end was cut by 4 bases, the J end by 6 bases, with 16 bases between. Germline V gene lookup returns CDR1 LGHNA and CDR2 YNFKEQ. This CDR3 region has 15 residues. This CDR3 reads CASSLKRESSNEQFF. In DNA form, the CDR3 reads TGTGCCAGCAGCCTAAAGAGGGAGTCATCCAATGAGCAGTTCTTC.

The rearrangement joins TRBV5-1 to TRBJ1-4, with 8 nucleotides matching TRBD1. V lost 3 bases and J lost 2; bases outside the gene matches: 3. The CDR3 runs to 15 residues. CDR1 is SGHRS and CDR2 is YFSETQ in the germline V gene. DNA of the CDR3: TGCGCCAGCAGCTACCGGACAGGGACTAATGAAAAACTGTTTTTT. Translating it yields CASSYRTGTNEKLFF. The full variable domain, in which reference TRBV5-1 and TRBJ1-4 provide the parts outside the CDR3, is KAGVTQTPRYLIKTRGQQVTLSCSPISGHRSVSWYQQTPGQGLQFLFEYFSETQRNKGNFPGRFSGRQFSNSRSEMNVSTLELGDSALYLCASSYRTGTNEKLFFGSGTQLSVL.

This clonotype came up a few times. The V gene is TRBV4-2, the J gene TRBJ2-7; 9 bases are shared with TRBD1. V lost 3 bases and J lost 3; bases outside the gene matches: 3. The length of the CDR3 is 14 residues. CDR1 and CDR2 (germline): LGHNA, YNFKEQ. The CDR3 loop is CASSHTTGGYEQYF. CDR3 in DNA: TGTGCCAGCAGCCATACGACAGGGGGCTACGAGCAGTACTTC.

The V gene is TRBV20-1, the J gene TRBJ2-7, with no clear D. V lost 5 bases and J lost 7, with 15 bases in between. The germline gives CDR1 DFQATT, CDR2 SNEGSKA (reference sequence). This CDR3 spans 12 amino acids. Written as DNA, the CDR3 is TGCAGTGCTTCCCGGGCCTTGGGGGAGCAGTACTTC. Its translation: CSASRALGEQYF.

This sequence joins TRBV24-1 and TRBJ1-1; 8 nucleotides match TRBD1. The ends lost 3 bases at V and 3 bases at J; junction bases unmatched: 5. CDR3 length: 15 residues. Per the germline V gene, CDR1 is KGHDR and CDR2 is SFDVKD. This CDR3 reads CATSDGQGRDTEAFF. Written as DNA, the CDR3 is TGTGCCACCAGTGATGGACAGGGTCGGGACACTGAAGCTTTCTTT.

This clonotype was seen many times. The chain recombines TRBV20-1 with TRBJ2-7; 10 positions match TRBD2. CDR3 size: 14 residues. Per germline, CDR1 DFQATT and CDR2 SNEGSKA (reference sequence). Trimming at V came to 3 bases and at J to 2 bases, leaving 4 bases not matched to a gene. The CDR3 loop reads CSASWTSGTYEQYF. The CDR3, as DNA: TGCAGTGCTAGTTGGACTAGCGGAACCTACGAGCAGTACTTC.

The J gene is TRBJ2-1, the V gene TRBV3-1; TRBD2 matches at 8 bases. Germline CDR1 is LGHDT and CDR2 is YNNKEL (reference sequence). This CDR3 is built from 19 residues. Germline trimming cut 4 bases from V and 2 bases from J; bases unmatched to any gene: 16. The CDR3 sequence is CASSPPPPRAGGPYNEQFF. The CDR3 nucleotides are TGTGCCAGCAGCCCCCCTCCCCCGCGCGCGGGAGGTCCCTACAATGAGCAGTTCTTC.

The table lists this clonotype with a few counts. This chain uses TRBV5-1 with TRBJ2-2; D uncertain. CDR1 is SGHRS, CDR2 YFSETQ, per germline. This CDR3 has 15 amino acids. Trimming removed 1 base at V and 1 base at J, with 8 bases between. CDR3 residues: CASSLTAGNTGELFF. DNA for the CDR3: TGCGCCAGCAGCTTGACGGCCGGGAACACCGGGGAGCTGTTTTTT.

This sequence joins TRBV10-3 and TRBJ1-1, with unresolved D. Germline CDR1 is ENHRY and CDR2 is SYGVKD. This CDR3 spans 13 amino acids. Trimming left V 7 bases short and J 0 bases short, with 9 bases between. CDR3 region: CAITPHLNTEAFF. The DNA of the CDR3 is TGTGCCATCACCCCTCACCTGAACACTGAAGCTTTCTTT.